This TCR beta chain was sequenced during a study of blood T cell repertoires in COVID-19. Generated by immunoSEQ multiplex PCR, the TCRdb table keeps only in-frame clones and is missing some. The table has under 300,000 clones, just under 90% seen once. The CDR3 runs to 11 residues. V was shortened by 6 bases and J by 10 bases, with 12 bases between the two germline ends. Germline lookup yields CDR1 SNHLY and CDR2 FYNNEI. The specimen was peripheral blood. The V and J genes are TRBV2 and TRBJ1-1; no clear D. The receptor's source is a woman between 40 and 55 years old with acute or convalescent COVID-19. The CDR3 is CASSRGSLAFF. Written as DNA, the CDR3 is TGTGCCAGCAGCCGAGGTTCCTTAGCTTTCTTT.